This T cell receptor beta chain stems from a study of CD8+CD57+ T cells in acquired aplastic anemia. The overall study: The average for DNA from sorted CD4+ and CD8+ cells was approximately 3.2 ug. Healthy donors yielded 9.5 million to 11 million CD4+ cell reads on average. Study results and caveats: Both patients and controls carried the same twenty-nine CD8+ CDR3 sequences.

The CDR3 sequence is 11 residues long. Germline values: CDR1 GTSNPN, CDR2 SVGIG (reference sequence). V was cut by 6 bases and J by 5 bases, with 5 bases left in between. Both TCR beta VDJ combination and CDR3 sequence profiling were carried out. Genomic DNA was the template for this profiling. Via MiXCR, TCRdb re-called the reads, giving one row per CDR3 protein. The sample consists of about 210,000 distinct CDR3 sequences, roughly 35% of them appearing once. In the case of this clonotype: As yet, its antigen is unknown.

The chain recombines TRBV30 with TRBJ1-6; D not certain. The sequencing input was sorted CD4+, CD8+, or CD8+CD57+ T cells (not recorded which) from PBMCs. The receptor comes from a human donor in good health, serving as a control. The CDR3 DNA follows: TGTGCCTGCACTGATAATTCACCCCTCCACTTT. Protein sequence: CACTDNSPLHF.